This T cell receptor (beta chain) originates from a study of early T cells in non-severe SARS-CoV-2 infection. One entry per CDR3 protein results from TCRdb running MiXCR on the 5' RACE reads. The table records 35,000 to 50,000 distinct CDR3 sequences, 4.5% to 7% of them present only once. This clonotype was observed many times. The germline V gene encodes CDR1 MNHEY and CDR2 SMNVEV (reference sequence). V was pared by 0 bases and J by 5 bases, with 13 bases between. The CDR3 extends over 15 amino acids. The V and J genes are TRBV27 and TRBJ1-2; D not resolved. The sequence derives from an adult who was a healthcare worker with PCR-confirmed SARS-CoV-2 infection or an uninfected control (not recorded which). This specimen was whole blood, taken at baseline. CDR3 protein: CASSLSGLLPYGYTF. The DNA of the CDR3 is TGTGCCAGCAGTTTATCCGGACTCCTGCCTTATGGCTACACCTTC.